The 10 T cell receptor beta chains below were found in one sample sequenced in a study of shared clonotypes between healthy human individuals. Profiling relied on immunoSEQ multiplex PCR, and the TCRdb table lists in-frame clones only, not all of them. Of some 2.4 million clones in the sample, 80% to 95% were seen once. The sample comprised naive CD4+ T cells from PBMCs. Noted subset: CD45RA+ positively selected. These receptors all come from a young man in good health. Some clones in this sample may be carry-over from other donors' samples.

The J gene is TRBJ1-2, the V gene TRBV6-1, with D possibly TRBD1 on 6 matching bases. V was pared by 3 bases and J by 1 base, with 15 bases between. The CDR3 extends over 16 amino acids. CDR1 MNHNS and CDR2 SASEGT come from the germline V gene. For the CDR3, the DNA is TGTGCCAGCAGTGATATTAGGACAGCCCTTAACTATGGCTACACCTTC. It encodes CASSDIRTALNYGYTF.

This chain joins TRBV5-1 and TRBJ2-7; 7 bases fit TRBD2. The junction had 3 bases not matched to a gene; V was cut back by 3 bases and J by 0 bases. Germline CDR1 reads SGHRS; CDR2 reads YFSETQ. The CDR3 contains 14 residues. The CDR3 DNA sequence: TGCGCCAGCAGCTCCGGGAGGAGCTCCTACGAGCAGTACTTC. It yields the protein CASSSGRSSYEQYF.

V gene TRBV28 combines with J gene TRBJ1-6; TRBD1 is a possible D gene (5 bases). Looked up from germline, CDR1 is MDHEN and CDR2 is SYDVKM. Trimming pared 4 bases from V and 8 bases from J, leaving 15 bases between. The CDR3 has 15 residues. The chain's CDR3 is CASSSPPGLHSPLHF. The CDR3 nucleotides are TGTGCCAGCAGTTCCCCCCCAGGGTTACATTCACCCCTCCACTTT.

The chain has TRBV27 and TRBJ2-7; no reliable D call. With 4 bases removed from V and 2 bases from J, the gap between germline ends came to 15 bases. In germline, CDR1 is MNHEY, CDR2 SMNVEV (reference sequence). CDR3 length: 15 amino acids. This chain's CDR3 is CASSSPGLPTYEQYF. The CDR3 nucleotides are TGTGCCAGCAGTTCCCCTGGCCTACCCACCTACGAGCAGTACTTC.

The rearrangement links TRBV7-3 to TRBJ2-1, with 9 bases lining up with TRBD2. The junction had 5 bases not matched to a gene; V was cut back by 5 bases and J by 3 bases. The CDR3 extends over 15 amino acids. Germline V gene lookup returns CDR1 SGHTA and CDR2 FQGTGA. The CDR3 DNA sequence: TGTGCCAGCAGCCGTTCGACTAGCGGCTACAATGAGCAGTTCTTC. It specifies CASSRSTSGYNEQFF.

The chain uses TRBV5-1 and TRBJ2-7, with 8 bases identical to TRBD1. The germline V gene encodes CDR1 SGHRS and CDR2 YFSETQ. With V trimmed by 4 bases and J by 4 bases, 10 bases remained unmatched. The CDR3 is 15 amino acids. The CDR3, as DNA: TGCGCCAGCAGCATTGAAACAGGGGGAGCTTACGAGCAGTACTTC. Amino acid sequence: CASSIETGGAYEQYF.

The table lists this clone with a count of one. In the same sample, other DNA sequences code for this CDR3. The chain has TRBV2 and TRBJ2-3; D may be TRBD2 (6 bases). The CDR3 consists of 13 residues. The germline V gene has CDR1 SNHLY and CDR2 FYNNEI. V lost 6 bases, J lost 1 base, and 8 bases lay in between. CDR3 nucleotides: TGTGCCAGCAGGGGGACTCGCACAGATACGCAGTATTTT. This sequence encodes CASRGTRTDTQYF. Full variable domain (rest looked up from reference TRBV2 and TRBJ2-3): EPEVTQTPSHQVTQMGQEVILRCVPISNHLYFYWYRQILGQKVEFLVSFYNNEISEKSEIFDDQFSVERPDGSNFTLKIRSTKLEDSAMYFCASRGTRTDTQYFGPGTRLTVL.

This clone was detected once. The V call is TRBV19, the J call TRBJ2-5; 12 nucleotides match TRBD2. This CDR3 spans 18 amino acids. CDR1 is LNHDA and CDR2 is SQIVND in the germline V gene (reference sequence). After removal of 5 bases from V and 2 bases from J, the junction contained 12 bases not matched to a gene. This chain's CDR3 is CASSPRLAGVLLQETQYF. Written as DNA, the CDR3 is TGTGCCAGTAGTCCCAGACTAGCGGGAGTCCTACTTCAAGAGACCCAGTACTTC.

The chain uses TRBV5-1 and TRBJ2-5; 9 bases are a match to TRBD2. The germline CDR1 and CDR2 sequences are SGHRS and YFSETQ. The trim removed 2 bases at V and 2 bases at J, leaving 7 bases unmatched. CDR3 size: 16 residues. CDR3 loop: CASSFQPSGVQETQYF. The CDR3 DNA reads TGCGCCAGCAGCTTTCAGCCTAGCGGGGTTCAAGAGACCCAGTACTTC.

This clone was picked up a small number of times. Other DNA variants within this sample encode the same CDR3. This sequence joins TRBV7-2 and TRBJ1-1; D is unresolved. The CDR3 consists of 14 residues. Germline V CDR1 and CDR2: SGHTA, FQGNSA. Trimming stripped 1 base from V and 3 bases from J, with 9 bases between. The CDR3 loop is CASSLGVWDTEAFF. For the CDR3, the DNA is TGTGCCAGCAGCTTAGGGGTGTGGGACACTGAAGCTTTCTTT.